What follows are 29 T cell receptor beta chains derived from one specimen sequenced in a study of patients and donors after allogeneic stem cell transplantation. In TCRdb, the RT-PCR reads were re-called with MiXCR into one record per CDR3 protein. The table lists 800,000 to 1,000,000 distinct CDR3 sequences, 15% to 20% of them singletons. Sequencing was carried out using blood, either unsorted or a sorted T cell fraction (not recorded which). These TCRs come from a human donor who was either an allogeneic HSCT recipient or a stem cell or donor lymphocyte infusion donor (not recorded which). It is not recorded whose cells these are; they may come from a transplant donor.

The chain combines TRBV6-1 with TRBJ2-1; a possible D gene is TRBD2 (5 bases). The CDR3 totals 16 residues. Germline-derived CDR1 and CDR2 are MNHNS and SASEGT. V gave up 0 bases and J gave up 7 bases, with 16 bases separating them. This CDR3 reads CASSEAISRTRNEQFF. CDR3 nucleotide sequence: TGTGCCAGCAGTGAAGCGATATCCAGGACTCGAAATGAGCAGTTCTTC.

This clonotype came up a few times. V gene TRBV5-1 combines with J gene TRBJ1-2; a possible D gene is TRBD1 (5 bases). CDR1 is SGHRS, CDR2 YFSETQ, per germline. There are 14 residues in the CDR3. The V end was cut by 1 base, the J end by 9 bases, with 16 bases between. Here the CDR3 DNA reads TGCGCCAGCAGCTTGAGCTCAGGGAGCTTAAGCTACACCTTC. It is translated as CASSLSSGSLSYTF.

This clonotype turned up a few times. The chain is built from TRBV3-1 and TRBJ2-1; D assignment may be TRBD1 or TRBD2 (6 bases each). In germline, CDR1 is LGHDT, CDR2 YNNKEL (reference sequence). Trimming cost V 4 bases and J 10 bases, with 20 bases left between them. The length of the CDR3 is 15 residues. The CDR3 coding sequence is TGTGCCAGCAGCCCGGACGGGATACTAGGGGGGGAGCAGTTCTTC. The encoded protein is CASSPDGILGGEQFF.

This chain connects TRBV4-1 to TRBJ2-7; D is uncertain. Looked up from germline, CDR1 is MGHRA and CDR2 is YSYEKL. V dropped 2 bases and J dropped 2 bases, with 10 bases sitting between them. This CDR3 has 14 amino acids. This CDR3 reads CASSQPSEAYEQYF. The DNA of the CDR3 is TGCGCCAGCAGCCAACCCAGTGAGGCCTACGAGCAGTACTTC.

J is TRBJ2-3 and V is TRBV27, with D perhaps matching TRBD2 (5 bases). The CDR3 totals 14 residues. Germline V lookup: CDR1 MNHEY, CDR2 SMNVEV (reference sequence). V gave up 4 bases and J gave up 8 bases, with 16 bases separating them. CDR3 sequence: CASSSPTRGGTQYF. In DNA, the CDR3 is TGTGCCAGCAGTTCTCCGACTCGAGGAGGTACGCAGTATTTT.

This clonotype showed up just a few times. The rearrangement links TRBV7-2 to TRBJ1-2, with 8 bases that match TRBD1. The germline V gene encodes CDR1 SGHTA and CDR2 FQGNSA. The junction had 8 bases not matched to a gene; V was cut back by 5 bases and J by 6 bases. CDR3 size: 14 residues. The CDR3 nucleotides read TGTGCCAGCAGCCTGCAGGGGGCGTATCATGGCTACACCTTC. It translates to CASSLQGAYHGYTF.

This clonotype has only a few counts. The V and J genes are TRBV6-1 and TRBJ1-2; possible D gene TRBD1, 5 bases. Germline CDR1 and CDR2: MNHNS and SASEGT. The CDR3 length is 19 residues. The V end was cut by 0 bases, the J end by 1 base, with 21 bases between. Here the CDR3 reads CASSEARGQRSTINYGYTF. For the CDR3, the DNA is TGTGCCAGCAGTGAAGCGCGTGGACAACGCTCCACTATTAACTATGGCTACACCTTC.

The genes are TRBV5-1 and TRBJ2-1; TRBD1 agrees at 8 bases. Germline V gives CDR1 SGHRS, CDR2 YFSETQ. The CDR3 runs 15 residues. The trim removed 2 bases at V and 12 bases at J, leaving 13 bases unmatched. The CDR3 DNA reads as TGCGCCAGCAGCTTTTCTCCCCCGACAGGGGCGCGGCAGTTCTTC. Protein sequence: CASSFSPPTGARQFF.

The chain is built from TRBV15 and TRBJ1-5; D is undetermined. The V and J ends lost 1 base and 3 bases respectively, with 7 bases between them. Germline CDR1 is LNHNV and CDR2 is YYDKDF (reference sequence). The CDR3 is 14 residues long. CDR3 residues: CATSRVGNNQPQHF. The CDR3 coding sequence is TGTGCCACCAGCAGAGTCGGAAACAATCAGCCCCAGCATTTT.

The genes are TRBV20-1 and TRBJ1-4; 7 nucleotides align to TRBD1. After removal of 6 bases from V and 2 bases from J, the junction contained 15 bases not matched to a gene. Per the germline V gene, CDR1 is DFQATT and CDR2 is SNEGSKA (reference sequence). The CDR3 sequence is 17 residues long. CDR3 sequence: CSARRQGGIPTNEKLFF. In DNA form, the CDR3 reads TGCAGTGCCCGGAGACAGGGCGGTATCCCTACTAATGAAAAACTGTTTTTT.

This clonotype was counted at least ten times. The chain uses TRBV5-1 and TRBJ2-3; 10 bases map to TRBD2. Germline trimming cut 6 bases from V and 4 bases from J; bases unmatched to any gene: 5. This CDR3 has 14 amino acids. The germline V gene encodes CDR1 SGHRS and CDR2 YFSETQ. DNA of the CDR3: TGCGCCAGCAACCAACTAGCGGGATCAGATACGCAGTATTTT. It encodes CASNQLAGSDTQYF.

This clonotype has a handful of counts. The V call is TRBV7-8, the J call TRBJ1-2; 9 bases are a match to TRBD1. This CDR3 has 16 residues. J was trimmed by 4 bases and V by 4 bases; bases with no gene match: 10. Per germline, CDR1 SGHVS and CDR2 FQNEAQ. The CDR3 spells CASSSDRGTGIYGYTF. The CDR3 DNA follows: TGTGCCAGCAGCTCAGACCGAGGGACAGGGATCTATGGCTACACCTTC.

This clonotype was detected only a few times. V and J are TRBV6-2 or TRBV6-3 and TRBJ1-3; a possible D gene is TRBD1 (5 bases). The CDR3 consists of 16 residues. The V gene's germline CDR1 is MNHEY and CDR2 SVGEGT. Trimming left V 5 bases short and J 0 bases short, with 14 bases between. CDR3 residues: CASSTRTPSSGNTIYF. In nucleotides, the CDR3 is TGTGCCAGCAGTACCCGGACACCGAGCTCTGGAAACACCATATATTTT.

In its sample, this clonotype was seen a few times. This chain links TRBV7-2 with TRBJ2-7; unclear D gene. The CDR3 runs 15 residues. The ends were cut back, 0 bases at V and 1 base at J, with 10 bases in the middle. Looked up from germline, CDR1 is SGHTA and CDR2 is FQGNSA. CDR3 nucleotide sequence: TGTGCCAGCAGCTTAGCTAGAAAGGTTTCCTACGAGCAGTACTTC. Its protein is CASSLARKVSYEQYF.

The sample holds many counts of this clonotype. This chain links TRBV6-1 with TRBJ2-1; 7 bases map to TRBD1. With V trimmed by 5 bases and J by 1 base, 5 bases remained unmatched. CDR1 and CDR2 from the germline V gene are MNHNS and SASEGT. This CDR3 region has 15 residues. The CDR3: CASSRGGKSYNEQFF. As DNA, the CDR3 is TGTGCCAGCAGTAGAGGGGGCAAGTCCTACAATGAGCAGTTCTTC.

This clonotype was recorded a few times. CDR3 DNA sequence: TGTGCCAGCAGTGAAGCGCTTCGGGCAGGGAATGAAAAACTGTTTTTT. As protein: CASSEALRAGNEKLFF. The J gene is TRBJ1-4, the V gene TRBV2; D is perhaps TRBD1 (5 bases). The ends were cut back, 0 bases at V and 5 bases at J, with 13 bases in the middle. Germline V gene data show CDR1 as SNHLY and CDR2 as FYNNEI. This CDR3 has 16 amino acids.

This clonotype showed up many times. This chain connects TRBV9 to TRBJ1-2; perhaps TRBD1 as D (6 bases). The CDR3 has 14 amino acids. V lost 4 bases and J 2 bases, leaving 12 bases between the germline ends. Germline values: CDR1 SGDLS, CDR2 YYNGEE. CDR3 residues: CASSSRQGNYGYTF. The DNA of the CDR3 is TGTGCCAGCAGCAGTAGGCAGGGGAACTATGGCTACACCTTC.

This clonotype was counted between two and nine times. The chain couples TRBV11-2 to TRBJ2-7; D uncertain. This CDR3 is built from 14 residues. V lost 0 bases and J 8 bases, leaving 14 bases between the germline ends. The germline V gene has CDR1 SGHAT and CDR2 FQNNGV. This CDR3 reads CASSLDPRAPKQYF. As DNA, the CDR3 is TGTGCCAGCAGCTTAGATCCCCGGGCTCCCAAGCAGTACTTC.

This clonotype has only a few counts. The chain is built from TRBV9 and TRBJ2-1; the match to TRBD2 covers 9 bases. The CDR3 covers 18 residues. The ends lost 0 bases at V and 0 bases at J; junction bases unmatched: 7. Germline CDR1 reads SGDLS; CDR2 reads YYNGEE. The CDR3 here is CASSVEPMGLASYNEQFF. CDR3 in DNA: TGTGCCAGCAGCGTAGAACCCATGGGACTAGCCTCCTACAATGAGCAGTTCTTC. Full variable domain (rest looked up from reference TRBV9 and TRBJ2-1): DSGVTQTPKHLITATGQRVTLRCSPRSGDLSVYWYQQSLDQGLQFLIQYYNGEERAKGNILERFSAQQFPDLHSELNLSSLELGDSALYFCASSVEPMGLASYNEQFFGPGTRLTVL.

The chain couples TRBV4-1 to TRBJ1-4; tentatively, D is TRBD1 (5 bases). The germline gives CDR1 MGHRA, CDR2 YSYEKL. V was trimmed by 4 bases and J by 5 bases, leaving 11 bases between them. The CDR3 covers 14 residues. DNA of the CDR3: TGCGCCAGCAGCCCTCCGGGGGGGAATGAAAAACTGTTTTTT. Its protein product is CASSPPGGNEKLFF.

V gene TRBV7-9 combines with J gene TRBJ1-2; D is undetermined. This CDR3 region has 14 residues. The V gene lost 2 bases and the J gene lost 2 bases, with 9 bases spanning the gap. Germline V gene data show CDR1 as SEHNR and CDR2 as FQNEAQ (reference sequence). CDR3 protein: CASSLYRENYGYTF. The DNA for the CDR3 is TGTGCCAGCAGCTTATACCGGGAGAACTATGGCTACACCTTC.

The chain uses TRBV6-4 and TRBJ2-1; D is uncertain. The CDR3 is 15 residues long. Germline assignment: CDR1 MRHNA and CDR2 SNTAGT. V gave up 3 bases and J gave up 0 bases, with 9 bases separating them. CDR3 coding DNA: TGTGCCAGCAGTGATAAACCATACTCCTACAATGAGCAGTTCTTC. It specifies CASSDKPYSYNEQFF.

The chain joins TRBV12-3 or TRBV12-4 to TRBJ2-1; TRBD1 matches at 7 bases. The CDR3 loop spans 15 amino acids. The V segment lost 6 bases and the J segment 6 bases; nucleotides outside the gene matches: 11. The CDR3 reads CASSVQGRMGNEQFF. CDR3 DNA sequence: TGTGCCAGCAGCGTACAGGGGAGAATGGGCAATGAGCAGTTCTTC.

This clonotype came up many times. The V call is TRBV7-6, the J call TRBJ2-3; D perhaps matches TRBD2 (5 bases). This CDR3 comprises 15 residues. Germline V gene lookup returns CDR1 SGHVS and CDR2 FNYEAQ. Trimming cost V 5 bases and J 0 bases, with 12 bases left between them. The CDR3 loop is CASSPDYQSTDTQYF. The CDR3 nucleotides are TGTGCCAGCAGCCCAGACTACCAAAGCACAGATACGCAGTATTTT.

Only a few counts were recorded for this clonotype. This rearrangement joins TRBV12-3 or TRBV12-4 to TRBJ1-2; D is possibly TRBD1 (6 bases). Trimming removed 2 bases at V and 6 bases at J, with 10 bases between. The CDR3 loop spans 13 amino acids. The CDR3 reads CASSLQQGNGYTF. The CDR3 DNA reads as TGTGCCAGCAGTTTACAGCAGGGGAATGGCTACACCTTC.

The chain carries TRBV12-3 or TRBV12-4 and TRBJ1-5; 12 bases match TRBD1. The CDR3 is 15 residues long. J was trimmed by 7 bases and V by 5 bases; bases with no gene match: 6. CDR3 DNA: TGTGCCAGCAGTCCGGGACAGGGGGCTTGGCAGCCCCAGCATTTT. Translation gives CASSPGQGAWQPQHF.

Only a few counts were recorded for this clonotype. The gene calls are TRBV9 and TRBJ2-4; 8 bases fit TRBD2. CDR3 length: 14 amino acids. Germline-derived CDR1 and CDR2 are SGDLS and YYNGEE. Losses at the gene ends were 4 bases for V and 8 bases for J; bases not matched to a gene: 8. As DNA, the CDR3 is TGTGCCAGCAGCCCCCGGGCCGGGGGGGACATTCAGTACTTC. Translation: CASSPRAGGDIQYF.

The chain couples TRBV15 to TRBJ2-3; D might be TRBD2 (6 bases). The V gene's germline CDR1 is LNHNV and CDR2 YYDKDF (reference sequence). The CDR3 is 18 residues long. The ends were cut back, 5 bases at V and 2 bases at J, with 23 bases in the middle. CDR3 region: CATSPTLVLGGPTDTQYF. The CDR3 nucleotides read TGTGCCACCAGCCCAACCCTTGTCTTGGGGGGTCCCACAGATACGCAGTATTTT.

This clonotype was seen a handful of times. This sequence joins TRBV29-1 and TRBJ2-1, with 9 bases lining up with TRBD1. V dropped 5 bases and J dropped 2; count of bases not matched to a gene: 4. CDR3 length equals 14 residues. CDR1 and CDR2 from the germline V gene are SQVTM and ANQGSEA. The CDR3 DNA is TGCAGCGTTCCGGACAGGGGACCCTACAATGAGCAGTTCTTC. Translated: CSVPDRGPYNEQFF.